The 17 T cell receptor beta chains listed next were all sequenced from one sample in a study of shared clonotypes between healthy human individuals. Repertoires were generated with immunoSEQ multiplex PCR, while TCRdb's copy carries only in-frame clones and drops some. The sample yields roughly 680,000 clones, around 70% seen once. Sequenced: memory CD4+ T cells sorted from blood. The subset denotes: CD45RA-negative fraction. These receptors came from a woman aged 30 to 39 in good health.

The V gene is TRBV7-2, the J gene TRBJ2-1; the D is unclear. V gave up 5 bases and J gave up 10 bases, with 12 bases separating them. Per the germline V gene, CDR1 is SGHTA and CDR2 is FQGNSA. The CDR3 is 12 amino acids. DNA for the CDR3: TGTGCCAGCAGCACGTATCTAGGGGAGCAGTTCTTC. Protein sequence: CASSTYLGEQFF.

V and J are TRBV5-8 and TRBJ1-4, with D tentatively TRBD1 (6 bases). Trimming shortened V by 7 bases and J by 5 bases, and 15 bases separated the two germline ends. Germline CDR1 is SGHTS and CDR2 is YDEGEE. This CDR3 comprises 14 residues. The CDR3 is CASARGDTNEKLFF. The CDR3 nucleotides read TGTGCCAGCGCTCGGGGGGACACCAATGAAAAACTGTTTTTT.

The V gene is TRBV5-4, the J gene TRBJ2-1, with D uncertain. Germline CDR1 is SGHNT and CDR2 is YYREEE (reference sequence). Trimming cost V 4 bases and J 1 base, with 9 bases left between them. This CDR3 has 14 residues. The CDR3 sequence is CASSPTVSYNEQFF. The CDR3 DNA follows: TGTGCCAGCAGCCCGACGGTTTCCTACAATGAGCAGTTCTTC. The full variable domain, rest sourced from reference TRBV5-4 and TRBJ2-1, is ETGVTQSPTHLIKTRGQQVTLRCSSQSGHNTVSWYQQALGQGPQFIFQYYREEENGRGNFPPRFSGLQFPNYSSELNVNALELDDSALYLCASSPTVSYNEQFFGPGTRLTVL.

The CDR3 nucleotides read TGTGCCAGTGGTAGGGAAGAGACCCAGTACTTC. Encoded protein: CASGREETQYF. The chain recombines TRBV14 with TRBJ2-5; D is uncertain. Germline lookup yields CDR1 SGHDN and CDR2 FVKESK. V was shortened by 9 bases and J by 3 bases, with 8 bases between the two germline ends. CDR3 length equals 11 residues.

This clone was observed once. V usage is TRBV27 and J usage is TRBJ2-7, with 12 bases matching TRBD1. In germline, CDR1 is MNHEY, CDR2 SMNVEV (reference sequence). Trimming cost V 7 bases and J 6 bases; bases outside gene matches: 4. This CDR3 is built from 13 residues. CDR3 protein: CASKGQGAGEQYF. CDR3 DNA sequence: TGTGCCAGCAAGGGACAGGGGGCTGGCGAGCAGTACTTC.

The J gene is TRBJ2-1, the V gene TRBV28; 10 bases line up with TRBD2. Unmatched junction bases numbered 8, after V lost 4 bases and J lost 8 bases. Germline V gives CDR1 MDHEN, CDR2 SYDVKM. The CDR3 contains 15 residues. The CDR3 protein is CASSSLAGERHEQFF. CDR3 nucleotides: TGTGCCAGCAGTTCCCTAGCGGGAGAGCGGCATGAGCAGTTCTTC.

This chain uses TRBV29-1 with TRBJ2-3; no clear D gene. CDR1 and CDR2 from the germline V gene are SQVTM and ANQGSEA. V was cut by 5 bases and J by 0 bases, with 9 bases left in between. The CDR3 length is 13 residues. This chain's CDR3 is CSVTGSSTDTQYF. CDR3 nucleotides: TGCAGCGTTACCGGATCTAGCACAGATACGCAGTATTTT.

A word on this clone: Sequence at one end of the junction differs from germline and may be a read error. The chain recombines TRBV6-5 with TRBJ2-7, with 7 bases fitting TRBD2. Germline V lookup: CDR1 MNHEY, CDR2 SVGAGI. The CDR3 length is 16 residues. This CDR3 reads CASSWDYYNPSNEQYF. In nucleotides, the CDR3 is TGTGCCAGCAGTTGGGACTACTACAACCCCTCCAACGAGCAGTACTTC.

This clone was recorded once. The chain has TRBV7-6 and TRBJ2-3; 9 bases map to TRBD2. Germline lookup yields CDR1 SGHVS and CDR2 FNYEAQ. The CDR3 consists of 17 residues. After removal of 4 bases from V and 5 bases from J, the junction contained 13 bases not matched to a gene. CDR3 sequence reads: CASSSTNPAGGLDTQYF. In nucleotides, the CDR3 is TGTGCCAGCAGCTCGACAAATCCCGCGGGAGGGTTAGATACGCAGTATTTT. The full variable domain, in which reference TRBV7-6 and TRBJ2-3 provide the parts outside the CDR3, is GAGVSQSPRYKVTKRGQDVALRCDPISGHVSLYWYRQALGQGPEFLTYFNYEAQQDKSGLPNDRFSAERPEGSISTLTIQRTEQRDSAMYRCASSSTNPAGGLDTQYFGPGTRLTVL.

At least ten counts were recorded for this clone. This specimen includes other DNA sequences encoding the same CDR3. This sequence joins TRBV29-1 and TRBJ2-1; 9 nucleotides match TRBD2. V lost 5 bases, J lost 4 bases, and 6 bases stayed unmatched. Germline V gene lookup returns CDR1 SQVTM and CDR2 ANQGSEA. The CDR3 extends over 14 amino acids. CDR3 region: CSVSSGRRYNEQFF. For the CDR3, the DNA is TGCAGCGTTTCAAGCGGGAGGCGTTACAATGAGCAGTTCTTC.

This clone was detected only a few times. As DNA, the CDR3 is TGTGCCAGCAGCCAACCGGATAACGGGGAGCTGTTTTTT. Amino acids: CASSQPDNGELFF. The V gene is TRBV11-2, the J gene TRBJ2-2; D ambiguous. CDR1 and CDR2 from the germline V gene are SGHAT and FQNNGV. The CDR3 has 13 amino acids. V shed 5 bases and J shed 7 bases, with 11 bases lying between them.

This chain joins TRBV28 and TRBJ2-7; 7 bases are shared with TRBD1. Unmatched junction bases numbered 5, after V lost 9 bases and J lost 0 bases. CDR3 length: 13 residues. From germline, CDR1 is MDHEN and CDR2 SYDVKM. CDR3 in DNA: TGTGCCAGACAGGGACAGAACTCCTACGAGCAGTACTTC. Amino acids: CARQGQNSYEQYF.

The J gene is TRBJ2-7, the V gene TRBV5-5; possibly TRBD1 for D (6 bases). Germline V gene data show CDR1 as SGHKS and CDR2 as YYEKEE (reference sequence). With 1 base removed from V and 3 bases from J, the gap between germline ends came to 11 bases. The CDR3 runs to 14 residues. This CDR3 is CASSLLGQIYEQYF. The CDR3 nucleotides read TGTGCCAGCAGCTTGTTGGGACAAATCTACGAGCAGTACTTC.

Concerning this clone itself: A read error may produce the germline difference seen at one junction end. The chain uses TRBV2 and TRBJ1-3, with D unclear. CDR3 length equals 12 residues. CDR1 and CDR2 (germline): SNHLY, FYNNEI. CDR3 region: CASSELATPYNF. The DNA of the CDR3 is TGTGCCAGCAGTGAATTAGCCACACCATATAATTTT. The full variable domain, its missing parts supplied by reference TRBV2 and TRBJ1-3, is EPEVTQTPSHQVTQMGQEVILRCVPISNHLYFYWYRQILGQKVEFLVSFYNNEISEKSEIFDDQFSVERPDGSNFTLKIRSTKLEDSAMYFCASSELATPYNFGEGSWLTVV.

Note on this clone: This may stem from a read error, because a much larger clone lies one nucleotide away. The chain links TRBV28 to TRBJ1-1, with D tentatively TRBD1 (5 bases). V was clipped by 6 bases and J by 3 bases, with 11 bases between them. CDR1 and CDR2 (germline): MDHEN, SYDVKM. This CDR3 is 13 amino acids long. CDR3 sequence: CASSPRQYTEAFF. The CDR3 nucleotides are TGTGCCAGCAGCCCGAGACAGTACACTGAAGCTTTCTTT.

This chain links TRBV5-1 with TRBJ2-3, with a tentative D call TRBD1 (6 bases). The CDR3 loop spans 15 amino acids. V lost 2 bases, J lost 3 bases, and 13 bases lay in between. Germline V lookup: CDR1 SGHRS, CDR2 YFSETQ. The CDR3, as DNA: TGCGCCAGCAGCTTACAGGGAATCGAAACAGATACGCAGTATTTT. This codes for CASSLQGIETDTQYF.

Comment on this clone: Other DNA sequences in this specimen translate into the identical CDR3. The chain is built from TRBV5-1 and TRBJ1-4; no clear D. Germline V gene data show CDR1 as SGHRS and CDR2 as YFSETQ. This CDR3 comprises 14 residues. The ends were cut back, 4 bases at V and 0 bases at J, with 7 bases in the middle. CDR3 sequence reads: CASSLDSTNEKLFF. The CDR3 nucleotides are TGCGCCAGCAGCCTCGACTCAACTAATGAAAAACTGTTTTTT. The full variable domain, completed using reference TRBV5-1 and TRBJ1-4, is KAGVTQTPRYLIKTRGQQVTLSCSPISGHRSVSWYQQTPGQGLQFLFEYFSETQRNKGNFPGRFSGRQFSNSRSEMNVSTLELGDSALYLCASSLDSTNEKLFFGSGTQLSVL.